Shown below are 30 T cell receptor beta chains from a single sample sequenced in a study of glioma-infiltrating T cells after dendritic cell vaccination. Documented time point: after dendritic cell vaccination, including at tumor progression/relapse. Clones were read by immunoSEQ multiplex PCR, and TCRdb kept only the in-frame ones, dropping some. The sample yields 90,000 to 95,000 clones, roughly 77% seen once. The specimen comprised blood, sampled after dendritic cell vaccination. The source is a human donor with glioblastoma.

V gene TRBV7-2 combines with J gene TRBJ2-2; 7 bases map to TRBD2. There are 15 residues in the CDR3. Germline V gene sequence: CDR1 SGHTA, CDR2 FQGNSA. Losses at the gene ends were 2 bases for V and 6 bases for J; bases not matched to a gene: 6. The CDR3 coding sequence is TGTGCCAGCAGCTTACGGACTAGAGGGGCCGGGGAGCTGTTTTTT. Translation gives CASSLRTRGAGELFF.

This clone showed up just once. This chain uses TRBV14 with TRBJ1-1; TRBD1 aligns across 7 bases. Per the germline V gene, CDR1 is SGHDN and CDR2 is FVKESK. The CDR3 runs to 15 residues. V lost 3 bases, J lost 3 bases, and 7 bases stayed unmatched. CDR3: CASSHVGTAYTEAFF. The CDR3 nucleotides are TGTGCCAGCAGCCATGTTGGGACAGCATACACTGAAGCTTTCTTT.

V usage is TRBV19 and J usage is TRBJ1-2; possibly TRBD1 for D (5 bases). The ends were cut back, 4 bases at V and 3 bases at J, with 15 bases in the middle. Germline V lookup: CDR1 LNHDA, CDR2 SQIVND (reference sequence). The length of the CDR3 is 15 residues. DNA of the CDR3: TGTGCCAGTAGTACTCGACAGCCCCCGGACTATGGCTACACCTTC. This translates into CASSTRQPPDYGYTF.

This chain uses TRBV5-1 with TRBJ2-1, with 11 bases matching TRBD2. V lost 3 bases and J lost 8; bases outside the gene matches: 10. This CDR3 has 16 amino acids. Per the germline V gene, CDR1 is SGHRS and CDR2 is YFSETQ. CDR3 region: CASSSGLAGPGDEQFF. The CDR3 region has the DNA TGCGCCAGCAGCTCTGGACTAGCGGGCCCGGGGGATGAGCAGTTCTTC.

The V and J genes are TRBV25-1 and TRBJ1-1; 9 nucleotides agree with TRBD1. Germline V gene data show CDR1 as MGHDK and CDR2 as SYGVNS. The CDR3 spans 18 residues. The trim removed 4 bases at V and 1 base at J, leaving 13 bases unmatched. The CDR3 DNA sequence: TGTGCCAGCAGTGCCCTTAGGGACAGGGTGGGCCCGAACACTGAAGCTTTCTTT. Residues: CASSALRDRVGPNTEAFF.

The chain employs TRBV19 and TRBJ1-4, with 9 bases aligning to TRBD1. This CDR3 contains 13 residues. The germline V gene encodes CDR1 LNHDA and CDR2 SQIVND (reference sequence). J gave up 7 bases and V 9 bases, and 6 bases lay outside the gene matches. The CDR3: CASRDRAPEKLFF. DNA for the CDR3: TGTGCCAGCCGGGACAGGGCTCCTGAAAAACTGTTTTTT.

The genes are TRBV5-4 and TRBJ1-2; 7 nucleotides line up with TRBD1. Germline loops: CDR1 SGHNT, CDR2 YYREEE (reference sequence). The CDR3 length is 14 residues. The trim removed 4 bases at V and 5 bases at J, leaving 8 bases unmatched. CDR3 DNA sequence: TGTGCCAGCAGCCTCGACAGGGTCGGGTATGGCTACACCTTC. This translates into CASSLDRVGYGYTF. The full variable domain, with the rest looked up from reference TRBV5-4 and TRBJ1-2, is ETGVTQSPTHLIKTRGQQVTLRCSSQSGHNTVSWYQQALGQGPQFIFQYYREEENGRGNFPPRFSGLQFPNYSSELNVNALELDDSALYLCASSLDRVGYGYTFGSGTRLTVV.

This chain connects TRBV4-1 to TRBJ2-7, with 8 bases lining up with TRBD2. CDR1 and CDR2 (germline): MGHRA, YSYEKL. The CDR3 is 15 residues long. Trimming removed 3 bases from V and 4 bases from J; junction bases left unmatched: 8. The CDR3 region has the DNA TGCGCCAGCAGCCACGGGACCCCGGGGGGGTACGAGCAGTACTTC. Amino acids: CASSHGTPGGYEQYF.

This clone has a handful of counts. V usage is TRBV6-6 and J usage is TRBJ2-7; weak D call: TRBD1 (5 bases). Germline CDR1 reads MNHNY; CDR2 reads SVGAGI (reference sequence). V gave up 6 bases and J gave up 4 bases, with 10 bases separating them. The CDR3 is made up of 12 amino acids. The DNA for the CDR3 is TGTGCCAGCAGGCTAGGGGTGTACGAGCAGTACTTC. Translated, it gives CASRLGVYEQYF.

This sequence joins TRBV30 and TRBJ1-1; TRBD1 might be the D (6 bases). The germline V and J ends were trimmed by 5 bases and 2 bases, with 12 bases remaining between them. CDR1 and CDR2 from the germline V gene are GTSNPN and SVGIG (reference sequence). The CDR3 has 13 amino acids. CDR3 amino acids: CAWGPGHNTEAFF. DNA for the CDR3: TGTGCCTGGGGTCCGGGACACAACACTGAAGCTTTCTTT.

The rearrangement links TRBV6-1 to TRBJ2-4, with 8 positions matching TRBD2. CDR3 length: 14 residues. Germline lookup yields CDR1 MNHNS and CDR2 SASEGT. V shed 10 bases and J 6 bases; nucleotides not matched to a gene: 11. The chain's CDR3 is CATLGAGGGNIQYF. The CDR3 DNA follows: TGTGCCACCCTCGGGGCGGGGGGTGGAAACATTCAGTACTTC.

The chain carries TRBV5-6 and TRBJ2-2; perhaps TRBD1 as D (6 bases). This CDR3 has 16 residues. V was shortened by 5 bases and J by 0 bases, with 14 bases between the two germline ends. From germline, CDR1 is SGHDT and CDR2 YYEEEE. This CDR3 is CASRVGDTANTGELFF. The CDR3 DNA follows: TGTGCCAGCAGGGTGGGGGACACTGCGAACACCGGGGAGCTGTTTTTT. The variable domain in full, completed from reference TRBV5-6 and TRBJ2-2, reads DAGVTQSPTHLIKTRGQQVTLRCSPKSGHDTVSWYQQALGQGPQFIFQYYEEEERQRGNFPDRFSGHQFPNYSSELNVNALLLGDSALYLCASRVGDTANTGELFFGEGSRLTVL.

This clone has more than one count but fewer than ten. The chain recombines TRBV5-1 with TRBJ2-1; 10 bases are shared with TRBD1. CDR3 length: 14 residues. The ends lost 4 bases at V and 6 bases at J; junction bases unmatched: 4. Germline V CDR1 and CDR2: SGHRS, YFSETQ. The DNA of the CDR3 is TGCGCCAGCAGCGAACGGACAGGGGGCAATGAGCAGTTCTTC. As protein: CASSERTGGNEQFF.

The CDR3 bases are TGCAGCGTGGGGGACAGGGGAATTAACTATGGCTACACCTTC. Amino acids: CSVGDRGINYGYTF. The chain combines TRBV29-1 with TRBJ1-2; 10 bases align to TRBD1. The germline V gene encodes CDR1 SQVTM and CDR2 ANQGSEA. The length of the CDR3 is 14 residues. The V gene end was trimmed by 6 bases and the J gene end by 1 base; junction bases not matched to a gene: 5.

The chain links TRBV18 to TRBJ2-1; D may be TRBD2 (5 bases). This CDR3 has 15 residues. Between the trimmed V and J ends, which lost 2 bases and 4 bases, there was a span of 12 bases. From germline, CDR1 is KGHSH and CDR2 LQKENI. The CDR3 coding sequence is TGTGCCAGCTCACCATACGGGGAAGATTACAATGAGCAGTTCTTC. Translated: CASSPYGEDYNEQFF.

The chain employs TRBV2 and TRBJ2-7, with 11 bases fitting TRBD2. CDR1 and CDR2 from the germline V gene are SNHLY and FYNNEI. J was trimmed by 1 base and V by 6 bases; bases with no gene match: 11. This CDR3 is built from 17 residues. This CDR3 is CASSLNGTSGYSYEQYV. The CDR3 DNA reads as TGTGCCAGCAGCCTAAACGGGACTAGCGGCTATTCCTACGAGCAGTACGTC.

The V and J genes are TRBV6-1 and TRBJ1-1; no clear D. Looked up from germline, CDR1 is MNHNS and CDR2 is SASEGT. V lost 2 bases to trimming and J lost 6 bases, with 19 bases between them. The CDR3 runs to 16 residues. The CDR3 sequence: CASSEFRRRVDPEAFF. CDR3 nucleotide sequence: TGTGCCAGCAGTGAATTTCGGAGGAGAGTCGATCCTGAAGCTTTCTTT.

This clone has only a few counts. The chain joins TRBV2 to TRBJ2-1, with 9 bases lining up with TRBD1. V shed 5 bases, J shed 10 bases, and the junction held 12 bases outside the gene matches. The germline V gene encodes CDR1 SNHLY and CDR2 FYNNEI. The CDR3 contains 15 residues. CDR3 nucleotide sequence: TGTGCCAGCAGTCAAGGGACAGGGCGCAGGACCGAGCAGTTCTTC. Translation: CASSQGTGRRTEQFF.

This rearrangement joins TRBV7-2 to TRBJ2-5; TRBD2 matches at 9 bases. CDR1 and CDR2 (germline): SGHTA, FQGNSA. Trimming removed 5 bases from V and 5 bases from J; junction bases left unmatched: 9. The length of the CDR3 is 15 residues. This chain's CDR3 is CASSPTGLAAETQYF. The CDR3, as DNA: TGTGCCAGCAGCCCGACGGGACTAGCCGCGGAGACCCAGTACTTC. Looking up the rest from reference TRBV7-2 and TRBJ2-5 gives the full variable domain: GAGVSQSPSNKVTEKGKDVELRCDPISGHTALYWYRQSLGQGLEFLIYFQGNSAPDKSGLPSDRFSAERTGGSVSTLTIQRTQQEDSAVYLCASSPTGLAAETQYFGPGTRLLVL.

This chain links TRBV5-1 with TRBJ1-2; D not certain. Germline loops: CDR1 SGHRS, CDR2 YFSETQ. CDR3 length equals 13 residues. Trimming shortened V by 1 base and J by 8 bases, and 12 bases separated the two germline ends. Written as DNA, the CDR3 is TGCGCCAGCAGCTTGCAGGAATTTGGAGGCTACACCTTC. It codes for CASSLQEFGGYTF.

This clone appeared once. The chain carries TRBV6-6 and TRBJ2-5; TRBD1 aligns across 10 bases. With 5 bases clipped from V and 4 bases from J, the junction kept 7 bases outside the gene matches. The CDR3 runs to 15 residues. Germline lookup yields CDR1 MNHNY and CDR2 SVGAGI (reference sequence). CDR3 sequence (DNA): TGTGCCAGCAGTCAAGAGGACAGGGGGGGAGAGACCCAGTACTTC. Translating gives CASSQEDRGGETQYF.

This clone was detected a few times. This chain joins TRBV10-3 and TRBJ2-3, with TRBD2 identical over 8 bases. The CDR3 has 15 residues. CDR1 ENHRY and CDR2 SYGVKD come from the germline V gene. Trimming removed 2 bases from V and 2 bases from J; junction bases left unmatched: 3. In DNA, the CDR3 is TGTGCCATCAGTGAGGGCGGGGGGACCACAGATACGCAGTATTTT. Its translation is CAISEGGGTTDTQYF.

V is TRBV10-1 and J is TRBJ1-1, with 8 bases lining up with TRBD1. V shed 3 bases, J shed 5 bases, and the junction held 5 bases outside the gene matches. Germline-derived CDR1 and CDR2 are WNHNN and SYGVQD (reference sequence). This CDR3 is 14 amino acids long. The CDR3 reads CASSEQGGKTEAFF. CDR3 DNA: TGCGCCAGCAGTGAACAGGGGGGGAAGACTGAAGCTTTCTTT.

The chain employs TRBV5-1 and TRBJ1-1; D may be TRBD1 (6 bases). CDR3 size: 14 residues. Germline lookup yields CDR1 SGHRS and CDR2 YFSETQ. The V and J ends lost 5 bases and 1 base respectively, with 12 bases between them. The CDR3 DNA follows: TGCGCCAGCAGGGACGAAGGGGGGAACACTGAAGCTTTCTTT. Translated, it gives CASRDEGGNTEAFF. Supplemented by reference TRBV5-1 and TRBJ1-1, the full variable domain reads KAGVTQTPRYLIKTRGQQVTLSCSPISGHRSVSWYQQTPGQGLQFLFEYFSETQRNKGNFPGRFSGRQFSNSRSEMNVSTLELGDSALYLCASRDEGGNTEAFFGQGTRLTVV.

The chain couples TRBV15 to TRBJ1-5; D is perhaps TRBD1 (5 bases). The CDR3 is 15 amino acids. Trimming took 5 bases from V and 5 from J, leaving 16 bases between them. Germline V lookup: CDR1 LNHNV, CDR2 YYDKDF (reference sequence). As DNA, the CDR3 is TGTGCCACCAGCCACAGGCCCTACACCGATCAGCCCCAGCATTTT. Translation: CATSHRPYTDQPQHF.

This sequence joins TRBV6-5 and TRBJ1-1; 8 bases are a match to TRBD1. The V gene end was trimmed by 8 bases and the J gene end by 6 bases; junction bases not matched to a gene: 5. CDR1 is MNHEY, CDR2 SVGAGI, per germline. This CDR3 contains 12 residues. The CDR3 DNA follows: TGTGCCAGCGGGAGGACAGGGCCTGAAGCTTTCTTT. This sequence encodes CASGRTGPEAFF.

The J gene is TRBJ2-5, the V gene TRBV29-1; D possibly corresponds to TRBD2 (7 bases). The CDR3 runs 16 residues. The V gene's germline CDR1 is SQVTM and CDR2 ANQGSEA. Trimming left V 7 bases short and J 5 bases short, with 26 bases between. The CDR3: CSAVGGAMGDGETQYF. In DNA, the CDR3 is TGCAGCGCGGTAGGGGGGGCGATGGGTGACGGGGAGACCCAGTACTTC.

The chain links TRBV12-5 to TRBJ2-2; TRBD2 might be the D (5 bases). The CDR3 covers 16 residues. With 0 bases removed from V and 2 bases from J, the gap between germline ends came to 10 bases. Germline lookup yields CDR1 LGHNT and CDR2 FRNRAP. In nucleotides, the CDR3 is TGTGCTAGTGGTTTGGTTATTGCGGGTAACACCGGGGAGCTGTTTTTT. It translates to CASGLVIAGNTGELFF. Using reference TRBV12-5 and TRBJ2-2 for the parts outside the CDR3, the full variable domain is DARVTQTPRHKVTEMGQEVTMRCQPILGHNTVFWYRQTMMQGLELLAYFRNRAPLDDSGMPKDRFSAEMPDATLATLKIQPSEPRDSAVYFCASGLVIAGNTGELFFGEGSRLTVL.

The chain couples TRBV7-2 to TRBJ1-3; 8 bases are a match to TRBD1. CDR3 length equals 15 residues. Germline V CDR1 and CDR2: SGHTA, FQGNSA. Trimming cost V 5 bases and J 0 bases; bases outside gene matches: 3. This CDR3 is CASSNGQGSGNTIYF. Written as DNA, the CDR3 is TGTGCCAGCAGCAACGGACAGGGCTCTGGAAACACCATATATTTT.

The count of this clone is one. This chain joins TRBV12-5 and TRBJ1-5; D gene ambiguous. Germline V gene sequence: CDR1 LGHNT, CDR2 FRNRAP. This CDR3 region has 17 residues. With 7 bases removed from V and 0 bases from J, the gap between germline ends came to 19 bases. DNA for the CDR3: TGTGCTAGTGCTCCGGTCCATGGCGGTGGTAGCAATCAGCCCCAGCATTTT. This codes for CASAPVHGGGSNQPQHF.